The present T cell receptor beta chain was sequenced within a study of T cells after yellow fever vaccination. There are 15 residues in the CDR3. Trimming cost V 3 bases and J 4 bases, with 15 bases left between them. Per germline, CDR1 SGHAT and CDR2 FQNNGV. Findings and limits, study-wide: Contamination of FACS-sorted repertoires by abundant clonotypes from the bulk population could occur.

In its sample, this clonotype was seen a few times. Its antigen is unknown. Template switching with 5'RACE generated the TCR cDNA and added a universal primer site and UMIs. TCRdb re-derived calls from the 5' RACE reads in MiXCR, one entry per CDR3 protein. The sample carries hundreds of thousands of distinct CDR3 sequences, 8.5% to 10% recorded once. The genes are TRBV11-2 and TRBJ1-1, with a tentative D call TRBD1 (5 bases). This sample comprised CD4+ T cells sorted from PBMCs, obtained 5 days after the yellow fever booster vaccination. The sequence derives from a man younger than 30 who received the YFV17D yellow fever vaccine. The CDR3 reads CASSFVLGEGTEAFF. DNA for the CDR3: TGTGCCAGCAGCTTTGTCTTGGGGGAGGGCACTGAAGCTTTCTTT.